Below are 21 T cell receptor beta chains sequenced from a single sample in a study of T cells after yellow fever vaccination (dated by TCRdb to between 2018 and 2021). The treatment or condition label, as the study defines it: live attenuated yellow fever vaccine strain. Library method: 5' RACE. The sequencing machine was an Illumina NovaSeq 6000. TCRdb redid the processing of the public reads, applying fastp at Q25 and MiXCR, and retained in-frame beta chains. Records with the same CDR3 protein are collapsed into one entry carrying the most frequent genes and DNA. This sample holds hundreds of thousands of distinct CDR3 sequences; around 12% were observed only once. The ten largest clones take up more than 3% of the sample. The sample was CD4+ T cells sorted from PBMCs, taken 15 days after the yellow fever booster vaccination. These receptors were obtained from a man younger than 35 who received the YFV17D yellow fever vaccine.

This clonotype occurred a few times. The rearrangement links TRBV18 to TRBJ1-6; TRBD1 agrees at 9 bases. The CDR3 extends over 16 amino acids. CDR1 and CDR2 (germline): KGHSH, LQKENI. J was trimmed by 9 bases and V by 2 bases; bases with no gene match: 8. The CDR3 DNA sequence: TGTGCCAGCTCACCAGTGGACAGGGGAGGTGGTTCACCCCTCCACTTT. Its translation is CASSPVDRGGGSPLHF.

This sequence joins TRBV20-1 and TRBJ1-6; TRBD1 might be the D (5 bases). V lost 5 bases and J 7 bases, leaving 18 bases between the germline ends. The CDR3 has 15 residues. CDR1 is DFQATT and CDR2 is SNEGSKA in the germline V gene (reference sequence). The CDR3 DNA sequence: TGCAGTGCTCCCGGGTGGCAGGGTAGCAATTCACCCCTCCACTTT. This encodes CSAPGWQGSNSPLHF.

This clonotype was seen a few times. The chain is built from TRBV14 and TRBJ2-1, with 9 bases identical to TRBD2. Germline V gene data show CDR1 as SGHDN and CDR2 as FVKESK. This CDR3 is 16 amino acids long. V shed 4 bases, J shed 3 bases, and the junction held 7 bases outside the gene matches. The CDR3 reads CASSRVAGEGYNEQFF. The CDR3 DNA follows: TGTGCCAGCAGCCGAGTAGCGGGAGAGGGCTACAATGAGCAGTTCTTC.

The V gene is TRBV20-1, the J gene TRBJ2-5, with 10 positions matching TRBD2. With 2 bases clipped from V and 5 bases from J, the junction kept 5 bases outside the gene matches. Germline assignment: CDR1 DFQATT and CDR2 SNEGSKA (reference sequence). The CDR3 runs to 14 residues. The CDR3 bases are TGCAGTGCTAGACTCAGCGGGGGGGGCGAGACCCAGTACTTC. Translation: CSARLSGGGETQYF.

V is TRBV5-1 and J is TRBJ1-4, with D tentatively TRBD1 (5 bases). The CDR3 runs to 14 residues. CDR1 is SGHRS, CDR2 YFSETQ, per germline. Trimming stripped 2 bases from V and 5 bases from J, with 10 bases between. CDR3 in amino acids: CASSFDSLNEKLFF. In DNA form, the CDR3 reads TGCGCCAGCAGCTTTGACAGCCTGAATGAAAAACTGTTTTTT.

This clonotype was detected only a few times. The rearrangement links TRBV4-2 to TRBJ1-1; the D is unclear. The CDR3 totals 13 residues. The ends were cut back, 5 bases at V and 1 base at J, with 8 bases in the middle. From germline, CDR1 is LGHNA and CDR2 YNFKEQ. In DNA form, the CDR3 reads TGTGCCAGCAGCACGAACCCGAACACTGAAGCTTTCTTT. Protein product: CASSTNPNTEAFF.

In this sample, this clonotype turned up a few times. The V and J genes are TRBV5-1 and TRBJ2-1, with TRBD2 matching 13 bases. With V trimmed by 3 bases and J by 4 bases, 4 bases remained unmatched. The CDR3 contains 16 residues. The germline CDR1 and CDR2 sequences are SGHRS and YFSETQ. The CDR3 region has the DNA TGCGCCAGCAGCTCTGGGACTAGCGGGGCTTACAATGAGCAGTTCTTC. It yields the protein CASSSGTSGAYNEQFF.

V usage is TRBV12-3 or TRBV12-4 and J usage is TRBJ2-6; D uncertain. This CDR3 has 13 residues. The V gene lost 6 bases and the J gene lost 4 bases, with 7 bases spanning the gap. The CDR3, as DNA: TGTGCCAGCAGACCTTGGGGGGCCAACGTCCTGACTTTC. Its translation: CASRPWGANVLTF.

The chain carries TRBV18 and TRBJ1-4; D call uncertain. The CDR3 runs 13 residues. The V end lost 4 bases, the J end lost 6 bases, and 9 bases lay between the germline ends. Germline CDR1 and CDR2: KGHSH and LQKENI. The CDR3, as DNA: TGTGCCAGCTCACGGGCTGGGGATGAAAAACTGTTTTTT. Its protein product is CASSRAGDEKLFF.

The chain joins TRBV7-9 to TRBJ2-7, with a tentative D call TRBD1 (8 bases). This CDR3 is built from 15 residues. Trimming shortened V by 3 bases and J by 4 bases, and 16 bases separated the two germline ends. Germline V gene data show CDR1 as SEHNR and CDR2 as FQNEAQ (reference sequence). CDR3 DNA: TGTGCCAGCAGCTTGGGCGACAGGGGAGGGTACGAGCAGTACTTC. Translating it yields CASSLGDRGGYEQYF.

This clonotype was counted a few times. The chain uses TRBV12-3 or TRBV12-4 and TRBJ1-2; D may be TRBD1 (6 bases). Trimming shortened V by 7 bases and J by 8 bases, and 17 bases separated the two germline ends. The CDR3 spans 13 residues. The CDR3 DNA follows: TGTGCCAGCACACCTTCTAAGCAGGGGGGCTACACCTTC. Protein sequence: CASTPSKQGGYTF.

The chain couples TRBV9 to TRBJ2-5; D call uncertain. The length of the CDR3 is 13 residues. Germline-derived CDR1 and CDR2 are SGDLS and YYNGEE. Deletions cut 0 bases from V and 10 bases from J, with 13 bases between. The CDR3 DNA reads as TGTGCCAGCAGCGTAGCACCGGCCGTGCTCCAGTACTTC. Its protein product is CASSVAPAVLQYF. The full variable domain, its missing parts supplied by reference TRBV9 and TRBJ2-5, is DSGVTQTPKHLITATGQRVTLRCSPRSGDLSVYWYQQSLDQGLQFLIQYYNGEERAKGNILERFSAQQFPDLHSELNLSSLELGDSALYFCASSVAPAVLQYFGPGTRLLVL.

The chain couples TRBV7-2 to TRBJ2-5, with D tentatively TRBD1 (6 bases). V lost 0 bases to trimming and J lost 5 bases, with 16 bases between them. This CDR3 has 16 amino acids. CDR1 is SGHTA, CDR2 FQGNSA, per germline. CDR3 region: CASSLANKDSGETQYF. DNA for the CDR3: TGTGCCAGCAGCTTAGCGAATAAGGACAGCGGCGAGACCCAGTACTTC.

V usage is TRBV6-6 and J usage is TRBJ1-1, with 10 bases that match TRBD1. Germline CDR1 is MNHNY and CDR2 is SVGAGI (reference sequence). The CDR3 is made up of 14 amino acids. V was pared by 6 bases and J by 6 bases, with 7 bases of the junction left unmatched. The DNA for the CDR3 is TGTGCCAGCAGCTACGGACAGGGGGAGGCTGAAGCTTTCTTT. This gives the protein CASSYGQGEAEAFF.

The CDR3 here is CSASMAGRYTEAFF. The CDR3 DNA sequence: TGCAGTGCTAGTATGGCAGGGAGGTATACTGAAGCTTTCTTT. This chain joins TRBV20-1 and TRBJ1-1, with D possibly matching TRBD1 (5 bases). The V gene's germline CDR1 is DFQATT and CDR2 SNEGSKA (reference sequence). The CDR3 sequence is 14 residues long. Trimming took off 3 bases at V and 5 bases at J, with 16 bases between the two ends.

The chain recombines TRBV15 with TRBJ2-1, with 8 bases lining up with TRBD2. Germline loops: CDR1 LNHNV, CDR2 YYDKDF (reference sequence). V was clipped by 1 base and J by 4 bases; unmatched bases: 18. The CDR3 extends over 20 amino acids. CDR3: CATSRGNSGVRELWYNEQFF. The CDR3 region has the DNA TGTGCCACCAGCAGAGGAAATAGCGGGGTTCGTGAGTTGTGGTACAATGAGCAGTTCTTC.

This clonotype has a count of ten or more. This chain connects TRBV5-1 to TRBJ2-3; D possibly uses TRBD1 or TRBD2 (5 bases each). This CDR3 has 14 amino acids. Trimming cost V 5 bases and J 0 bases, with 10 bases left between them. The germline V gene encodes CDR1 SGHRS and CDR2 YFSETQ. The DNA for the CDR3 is TGCGCCAGCAGACCCGGGACCAGCACAGATACGCAGTATTTT. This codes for CASRPGTSTDTQYF.

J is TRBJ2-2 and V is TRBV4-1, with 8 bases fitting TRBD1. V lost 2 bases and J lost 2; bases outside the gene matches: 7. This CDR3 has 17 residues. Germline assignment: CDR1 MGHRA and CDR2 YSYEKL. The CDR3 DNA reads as TGCGCCAGCAGCCAATCCGCGACAGGGGCTAACACCGGGGAGCTGTTTTTT. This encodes CASSQSATGANTGELFF.

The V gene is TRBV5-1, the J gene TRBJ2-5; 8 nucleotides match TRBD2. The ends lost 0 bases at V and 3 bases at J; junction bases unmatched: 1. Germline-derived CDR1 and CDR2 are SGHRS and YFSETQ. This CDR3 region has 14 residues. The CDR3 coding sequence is TGCGCCAGCAGCTTGGGACTAGCGAAAGAGACCCAGTACTTC. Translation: CASSLGLAKETQYF.

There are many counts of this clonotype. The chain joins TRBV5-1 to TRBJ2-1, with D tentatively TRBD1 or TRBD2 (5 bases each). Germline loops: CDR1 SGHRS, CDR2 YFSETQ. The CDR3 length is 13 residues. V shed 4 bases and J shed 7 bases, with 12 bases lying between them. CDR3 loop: CASSTDWGNEQFF. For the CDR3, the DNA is TGCGCCAGCAGCACGGACTGGGGGAATGAGCAGTTCTTC.

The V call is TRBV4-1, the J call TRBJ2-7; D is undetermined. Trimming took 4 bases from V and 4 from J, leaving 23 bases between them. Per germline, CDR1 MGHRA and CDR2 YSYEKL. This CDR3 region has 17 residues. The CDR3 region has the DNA TGCGCCAGCAGCCCCAGGTGGTCAGCACACCAGAGGTACGAGCAGTACTTC. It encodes CASSPRWSAHQRYEQYF.